Shown below are 27 T cell receptor beta chains from a single sample sequenced in a study of cytomegalovirus exposure and HLA in healthy donors. PCR used 60 Vbeta primers and 13 Jbeta primers. Assay used: immunoSEQ multiplex PCR; TCRdb lists only in-frame clones, some missing. The sample yields roughly 50,000 clones, of which the top ten take up under 3%. Sequenced input: PBMCs. The receptor set was obtained from a female donor in good health and CMV-seronegative.

The V call is TRBV29-1, the J call TRBJ2-7; TRBD1 matches at 7 bases. The CDR3 is 14 amino acids. The V segment lost 5 bases and the J segment 8 bases; nucleotides outside the gene matches: 15. Germline CDR1 SQVTM, CDR2 ANQGSEA. The CDR3 nucleotides are TGCAGCGTTCGAAAGAGGGACAGTCGCCACAAGCAGTACTTC. This codes for CSVRKRDSRHKQYF.

The chain links TRBV4-1 to TRBJ1-3; D is undetermined. The CDR3 covers 16 residues. V gave up 3 bases and J gave up 4 bases, with 16 bases separating them. Per germline, CDR1 MGHRA and CDR2 YSYEKL. The DNA of the CDR3 is TGCGCCAGCAGCCACAATCCGGGAGGTTACGGAAACACCATATATTTT. It encodes CASSHNPGGYGNTIYF.

V usage is TRBV10-3 and J usage is TRBJ1-2, with a possible D match to TRBD1 (5 bases). This CDR3 is 12 amino acids long. V was cut by 7 bases and J by 6 bases, with 12 bases left in between. Germline CDR1 ENHRY, CDR2 SYGVKD. The CDR3 sequence: CAINAGKDGYTF. CDR3 nucleotides: TGTGCCATCAACGCAGGGAAGGATGGCTACACCTTC.

The chain uses TRBV6-5 and TRBJ2-3, with TRBD1 as a possible D gene (5 bases). Trimming pared 6 bases from V and 2 bases from J, leaving 15 bases between. The germline gives CDR1 MNHEY, CDR2 SVGAGI. The CDR3 runs to 15 residues. The DNA of the CDR3 is TGTGCCAGCAGGGACACGTTTGGTTTCACAGATACGCAGTATTTT. It encodes CASRDTFGFTDTQYF.

This rearrangement joins TRBV29-1 to TRBJ2-3; 12 bases match TRBD2. CDR1 is SQVTM, CDR2 ANQGSEA, per germline. Unmatched junction bases numbered 7, after V lost 4 bases and J lost 2 bases. There are 16 residues in the CDR3. The CDR3 sequence: CSVASGLAGSTDTQYF. The CDR3 coding sequence is TGCAGCGTTGCATCCGGACTAGCGGGATCCACAGATACGCAGTATTTT.

The chain carries TRBV4-1 and TRBJ2-7; 8 bases line up with TRBD2. The V and J ends lost 1 base and 4 bases, in that order; junction bases with no gene match: 9. Germline assignment: CDR1 MGHRA and CDR2 YSYEKL. This CDR3 is 16 amino acids long. The CDR3 region is CASSQVPGGALYEQYF. The CDR3 nucleotides read TGCGCCAGCAGCCAAGTCCCGGGGGGGGCGTTGTACGAGCAGTACTTC.

This chain uses TRBV29-1 with TRBJ2-7, with TRBD1 matching 8 bases. The V and J ends lost 6 bases and 6 bases, in that order; junction bases with no gene match: 13. This CDR3 is built from 14 residues. Germline assignment: CDR1 SQVTM and CDR2 ANQGSEA. The CDR3 DNA reads TGCAGCGTAACCGGGACAGGCGAAAGGGGCGAGCAGTACTTC. Residues: CSVTGTGERGEQYF.

Remarks on this clone: Other DNA sequences in this sample translate to the same CDR3. The rearrangement links TRBV29-1 to TRBJ2-1; a weak D match, TRBD1 (6 bases). The CDR3 length is 11 residues. With 6 bases removed from V and 10 bases from J, the gap between germline ends came to 13 bases. Germline assignment: CDR1 SQVTM and CDR2 ANQGSEA. CDR3 DNA: TGCAGCGTACGAAGGGGGTTGGAGCAGTTCTTC. Amino acid sequence: CSVRRGLEQFF.

The DNA of the CDR3 is TGTGCCAGTACCGAATCCAGGGGCATGAACACTGAAGCTTTCTTT. Its translation: CASTESRGMNTEAFF. V gene TRBV19 combines with J gene TRBJ1-1; weak D call: TRBD1 (6 bases). The V gene's germline CDR1 is LNHDA and CDR2 SQIVND (reference sequence). The V end was cut by 7 bases, the J end by 0 bases, with 15 bases between. The CDR3 consists of 15 residues.

The chain uses TRBV4-2 and TRBJ2-3; TRBD2 aligns across 7 bases. CDR1 and CDR2 from the germline V gene are LGHNA and YNFKEQ. The junction had 7 bases not matched to a gene; V was cut back by 4 bases and J by 0 bases. The CDR3 has 16 residues. CDR3 sequence reads: CASSLEGRGSTDTQYF. DNA for the CDR3: TGTGCCAGCAGCCTAGAAGGGAGGGGAAGCACAGATACGCAGTATTTT.

The chain employs TRBV5-1 and TRBJ1-2; D gene uncertain. CDR1 is SGHRS, CDR2 YFSETQ, per germline. The CDR3 consists of 13 residues. V was cut by 4 bases and J by 2 bases, with 9 bases left in between. The CDR3 region has the DNA TGCGCCAGCAGCCAAGACAACAACTATGGCTACACCTTC. Amino acid sequence: CASSQDNNYGYTF.

This chain uses TRBV11-3 with TRBJ2-7, with D uncertain. This CDR3 is built from 12 residues. The germline V gene has CDR1 SGHNT and CDR2 YENEEA. V lost 0 bases to trimming and J lost 4 bases, with 4 bases between them. CDR3 protein: CASSLDQYEQYF. The DNA for the CDR3 is TGTGCCAGCAGCTTAGATCAATACGAGCAGTACTTC. The full variable domain, with the rest looked up from reference TRBV11-3 and TRBJ2-7, is EAGVVQSPRYKIIEKKQPVAFWCNPISGHNTLYWYLQNLGQGPELLIRYENEEAVDDSQLPKDRFSAERLKGVDSTLKIQPAELGDSAVYLCASSLDQYEQYFGPGTRLTVT.

The chain joins TRBV4-1 to TRBJ1-2; 8 bases are a match to TRBD1. Germline lookup yields CDR1 MGHRA and CDR2 YSYEKL. Trimming cost V 3 bases and J 4 bases; bases outside gene matches: 4. The CDR3 loop spans 14 amino acids. The CDR3 bases are TGCGCCAGCAGCCACGCGGGACAGGCCTATGGCTACACCTTC. The encoded protein is CASSHAGQAYGYTF.

The genes are TRBV4-1 and TRBJ2-1; no definite D call. This CDR3 region has 16 residues. V was shortened by 2 bases and J by 2 bases, with 13 bases between the two germline ends. Germline loops: CDR1 MGHRA, CDR2 YSYEKL. The CDR3 reads CASSQLDIVTYNEQFF. As DNA, the CDR3 is TGCGCCAGCAGCCAACTCGACATTGTTACCTACAATGAGCAGTTCTTC.

V is TRBV6-5 and J is TRBJ1-3, with a tentative D call TRBD1 (5 bases). This CDR3 is built from 16 residues. Looked up from germline, CDR1 is MNHEY and CDR2 is SVGAGI. The V end lost 2 bases, the J end lost 0 bases, and 11 bases lay between the germline ends. CDR3 protein: CASSYKGISSGNTIYF. CDR3 bases: TGTGCCAGCAGTTACAAGGGGATAAGCTCTGGAAACACCATATATTTT.

The gene calls are TRBV6-1 and TRBJ2-1; unclear D gene. Trimming removed 6 bases at V and 5 bases at J, with 5 bases between. Looked up from germline, CDR1 is MNHNS and CDR2 is SASEGT. This CDR3 has 11 residues. CDR3 region: CASSANNEQFF. CDR3 in DNA: TGTGCCAGCAGCGCTAACAATGAGCAGTTCTTC.

V usage is TRBV11-3 and J usage is TRBJ1-1; D unresolved. Trimming took 0 bases from V and 0 from J, leaving 14 bases between them. The CDR3 is made up of 17 amino acids. CDR1 and CDR2 (germline): SGHNT, YENEEA. The CDR3 DNA reads TGTGCCAGCAGCTTAGATCGGGGAAGGACCATGAACACTGAAGCTTTCTTT. Amino acid sequence: CASSLDRGRTMNTEAFF.

The chain is built from TRBV7-9 and TRBJ2-2; TRBD1 agrees at 7 bases. This CDR3 spans 15 amino acids. The ends lost 5 bases at V and 0 bases at J; junction bases unmatched: 3. The germline V gene encodes CDR1 SEHNR and CDR2 FQNEAQ (reference sequence). CDR3 sequence: CASSIGTANTGELFF. As DNA, the CDR3 is TGTGCCAGCAGCATAGGGACAGCGAACACCGGGGAGCTGTTTTTT. Filled out from reference TRBV7-9 and TRBJ2-2, the complete variable domain reads DTGVSQNPRHKITKRGQNVTFRCDPISEHNRLYWYRQTLGQGPEFLTYFQNEAQLEKSRLLSDRFSAERPKGSFSTLEIQRTEQGDSAMYLCASSIGTANTGELFFGEGSRLTVL.

Here the CDR3 reads CASGLVSVGNGYTF. DNA of the CDR3: TGTGCTAGTGGTTTGGTATCAGTCGGGAATGGCTACACCTTC. The rearrangement joins TRBV12-5 to TRBJ1-2; no clear D gene. Trimming left V 0 bases short and J 6 bases short, with 11 bases between. Germline CDR1 LGHNT, CDR2 FRNRAP. CDR3 size: 14 residues. The full variable domain, with the rest looked up from reference TRBV12-5 and TRBJ1-2, is DARVTQTPRHKVTEMGQEVTMRCQPILGHNTVFWYRQTMMQGLELLAYFRNRAPLDDSGMPKDRFSAEMPDATLATLKIQPSEPRDSAVYFCASGLVSVGNGYTFGSGTRLTVV.

V usage is TRBV6-1 and J usage is TRBJ1-1; 8 bases line up with TRBD1. J gave up 3 bases and V 6 bases, and 3 bases lay outside the gene matches. CDR3 size: 13 residues. Germline V gene sequence: CDR1 MNHNS, CDR2 SASEGT. The DNA for the CDR3 is TGTGCCAGCAGCTCGACAGGGGACACTGAAGCTTTCTTT. This encodes CASSSTGDTEAFF.

The rearrangement links TRBV29-1 to TRBJ1-2, with TRBD1 matching 8 bases. The length of the CDR3 is 12 residues. With V trimmed by 6 bases and J by 7 bases, 7 bases remained unmatched. Germline V gene lookup returns CDR1 SQVTM and CDR2 ANQGSEA. CDR3 amino acids: CSVDREISGYTF. The DNA of the CDR3 is TGCAGCGTGGACAGGGAGATCAGTGGCTACACCTTC. The whole variable domain, filled in from reference TRBV29-1 and TRBJ1-2, reads SAVISQKPSRDICQRGTSLTIQCQVDSQVTMMFWYRQQPGQSLTLIATANQGSEATYESGFVIDKFPISRPNLTFSTLTVSNMSPEDSSIYLCSVDREISGYTFGSGTRLTVV.

The chain has TRBV11-3 and TRBJ2-7, with 7 bases aligning to TRBD2. This CDR3 contains 16 residues. V shed 1 base, J shed 6 bases, and the junction held 12 bases outside the gene matches. The germline gives CDR1 SGHNT, CDR2 YENEEA. This CDR3 is CASSLVAGVVPTEQYF. The CDR3 DNA follows: TGTGCCAGCAGCTTAGTGGCGGGAGTGGTCCCAACCGAGCAGTACTTC.

The chain joins TRBV6-1 to TRBJ1-1; possible D gene TRBD1, 6 bases. V gave up 3 bases and J gave up 1 base, with 12 bases separating them. The germline V gene encodes CDR1 MNHNS and CDR2 SASEGT. The CDR3 covers 15 residues. CDR3 region: CASSEPGHRNTEAFF. CDR3 nucleotide sequence: TGTGCCAGCAGTGAGCCGGGACACAGGAACACTGAAGCTTTCTTT.

Details on this clone: At one boundary the junction diverges from the germline segment, which might be a read error. The J gene is TRBJ2-7, the V gene TRBV5-1; 14 bases line up with TRBD2. The CDR3 length is 14 residues. Per germline, CDR1 SGHRS and CDR2 YFSETQ. CDR3: CASSLAGTSGSDTF. CDR3 nucleotides: TGCGCCAGCAGCTTGGCCGGGACTAGCGGGAGTGATACCTTC.

This rearrangement joins TRBV7-2 to TRBJ2-7, with D hard to call. Germline lookup yields CDR1 SGHTA and CDR2 FQGNSA. This CDR3 is 12 amino acids long. Deletions cut 4 bases from V and 5 bases from J, with 9 bases between. CDR3 sequence: CASSWSRDEQYF. DNA of the CDR3: TGTGCCAGCAGCTGGAGTCGAGACGAGCAGTACTTC.

This CDR3 is CASGLAPLLRDRGSYEQYF. The CDR3, as DNA: TGTGCTAGTGGTTTGGCACCTCTTCTGAGGGATAGAGGTTCCTACGAGCAGTACTTC. The chain joins TRBV12-5 to TRBJ2-7, with D perhaps TRBD2 (5 bases). Germline CDR1 and CDR2: LGHNT and FRNRAP. Trimming shortened V by 1 base and J by 1 base, and 23 bases separated the two germline ends. CDR3 length: 19 amino acids.

This sequence joins TRBV6-1 and TRBJ2-4; tentative D call: TRBD2 (6 bases). CDR1 is MNHNS and CDR2 is SASEGT in the germline V gene. The V and J ends lost 4 bases and 1 base respectively, with 14 bases between them. The CDR3 is 16 amino acids. The CDR3 nucleotides are TGTGCCAGCAGTGGAGGGCAGGAGGGGGCCAAAAACATTCAGTACTTC. Protein: CASSGGQEGAKNIQYF.